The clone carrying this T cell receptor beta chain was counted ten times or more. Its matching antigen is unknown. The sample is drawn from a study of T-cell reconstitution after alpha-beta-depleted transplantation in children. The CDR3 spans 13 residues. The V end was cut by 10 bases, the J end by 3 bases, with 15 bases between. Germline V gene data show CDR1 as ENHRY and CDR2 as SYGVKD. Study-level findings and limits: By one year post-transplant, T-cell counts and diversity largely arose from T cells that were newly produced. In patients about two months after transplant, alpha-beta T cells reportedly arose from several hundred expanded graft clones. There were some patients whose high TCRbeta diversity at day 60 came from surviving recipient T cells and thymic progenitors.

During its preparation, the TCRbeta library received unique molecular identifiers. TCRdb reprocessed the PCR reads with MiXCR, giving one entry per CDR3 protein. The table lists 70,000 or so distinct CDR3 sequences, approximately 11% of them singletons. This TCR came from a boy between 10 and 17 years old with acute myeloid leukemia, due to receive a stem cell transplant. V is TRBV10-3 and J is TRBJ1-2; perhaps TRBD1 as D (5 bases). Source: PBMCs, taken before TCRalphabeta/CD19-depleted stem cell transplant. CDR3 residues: CATGVGSYYGYTF. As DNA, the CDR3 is TGTGCCACGGGGGTGGGGAGTTACTATGGCTACACCTTC.